The 14 T cell receptor beta chains given below trace back to one sample, sequenced in a study of CD8 T cells in Susac syndrome. cDNA came from around 0.5 to 1 ug RNA primed by random hexamers. TCRdb called the immunoSEQ multiplex PCR reads again in MiXCR, with one record for every CDR3 protein. The sample shows 95,000 to 150,000 distinct CDR3 sequences, around 96% of them seen only once. The sequenced material came from CD4+ T cells from PBMCs. These receptors all come from a human donor with Susac syndrome.

The gene calls are TRBV6-1 and TRBJ1-2; D remains ambiguous. The germline V and J ends were trimmed by 1 base and 3 bases, with 9 bases remaining between them. Germline V CDR1 and CDR2: MNHNS, SASEGT. CDR3 size: 14 residues. The CDR3 DNA reads TGTGCCAGCAGTGAAGTGGTTGGCCACTATGGCTACACCTTC. Translated: CASSEVVGHYGYTF.

The genes are TRBV7-8 and TRBJ2-7; no clear D. The CDR3 covers 13 residues. Germline CDR1 is SGHVS and CDR2 is FQNEAQ. V was pared by 1 base and J by 2 bases, with 6 bases between. The DNA for the CDR3 is TGTGCCAGCAGCTTAGACAGCCCCTACGAGCAGTACTTC. Its translation: CASSLDSPYEQYF.

The gene calls are TRBV4-2 and TRBJ1-1, with D possibly matching TRBD1 (5 bases). The V end was cut by 0 bases, the J end by 7 bases, with 9 bases between. The CDR3 is 13 residues long. The germline V gene encodes CDR1 LGHNA and CDR2 YNFKEQ. CDR3 sequence reads: CASSQESRGEAFF. In DNA, the CDR3 is TGTGCCAGCAGCCAAGAGAGTAGGGGTGAAGCTTTCTTT.

The genes are TRBV11-2 and TRBJ2-4, with D uncertain. There are 12 residues in the CDR3. Trimming shortened V by 1 base and J by 7 bases, and 5 bases separated the two germline ends. The germline V gene encodes CDR1 SGHAT and CDR2 FQNNGV. The CDR3 coding sequence is TGTGCCAGCAGCTTAGGGCTCAACATTCAGTACTTC. As protein: CASSLGLNIQYF.

V usage is TRBV30 and J usage is TRBJ1-4; weak D call: TRBD1 (6 bases). Trimming took 4 bases from V and 7 from J, leaving 19 bases between them. This CDR3 spans 15 amino acids. CDR1 is GTSNPN, CDR2 SVGIG, per germline (reference sequence). The chain's CDR3 is CAWMDRGGWGEKLFF. In DNA form, the CDR3 reads TGTGCCTGGATGGACCGGGGGGGCTGGGGTGAAAAACTGTTTTTT.

The chain joins TRBV9 to TRBJ2-1; TRBD2 aligns across 9 bases. The CDR3 loop spans 15 amino acids. V trimming: 0 bases; J trimming: 10 bases; junction bases outside the gene matches: 8. Germline CDR1 and CDR2: SGDLS and YYNGEE. DNA for the CDR3: TGTGCCAGCAGCGTAGAATTGCGGAGCGGGAGGGAGCAGTTCTTC. Translating it yields CASSVELRSGREQFF.

The chain recombines TRBV29-1 with TRBJ1-4; tentative D call: TRBD1 (6 bases). Trimming took 1 base from V and 10 from J, leaving 13 bases between them. The CDR3 totals 13 residues. The V gene's germline CDR1 is SQVTM and CDR2 ANQGSEA. In DNA, the CDR3 is TGCAGCGTTGAAGGGAGGGGGGAGAGAAAACTGTTTTTT. Translation: CSVEGRGERKLFF.

The rearrangement links TRBV29-1 to TRBJ2-7; 8 bases match TRBD2. V gave up 0 bases and J gave up 3 bases; unmatched junction bases: 7. Germline V gene lookup returns CDR1 SQVTM and CDR2 ANQGSEA. The CDR3 consists of 15 residues. The CDR3 DNA reads as TGCAGCGTTGAAGATGGAGCTAGCGGGTTCTACGAGCAGTACTTC. Its protein is CSVEDGASGFYEQYF.

The V gene is TRBV20-1, the J gene TRBJ1-2; 8 nucleotides line up with TRBD1. The CDR3 totals 13 residues. Germline assignment: CDR1 DFQATT and CDR2 SNEGSKA (reference sequence). V shed 0 bases, J shed 4 bases, and the junction held 1 base outside the gene matches. The CDR3 sequence: CSAREGQAYGYTF. The CDR3 DNA sequence: TGCAGTGCTAGAGAGGGACAGGCCTATGGCTACACCTTC.

The chain is built from TRBV29-1 and TRBJ1-1, with a weak D call TRBD1 (5 bases). The CDR3 spans 11 residues. The germline V and J ends were trimmed by 6 bases and 7 bases, with 12 bases remaining between them. Germline-derived CDR1 and CDR2 are SQVTM and ANQGSEA. CDR3: CSVPTENEAFF. CDR3 nucleotides: TGCAGCGTACCGACAGAGAATGAAGCTTTCTTT. Complete variable domain (other parts from reference TRBV29-1 and TRBJ1-1): SAVISQKPSRDICQRGTSLTIQCQVDSQVTMMFWYRQQPGQSLTLIATANQGSEATYESGFVIDKFPISRPNLTFSTLTVSNMSPEDSSIYLCSVPTENEAFFGQGTRLTVV.

The chain combines TRBV3-1 with TRBJ1-2; the D gene is possibly TRBD1 (5 bases). Trimming removed 4 bases from V and 1 base from J, with 10 bases in between. The CDR3 spans 14 residues. From germline, CDR1 is LGHDT and CDR2 YNNKEL (reference sequence). CDR3 amino acids: CASSRGLDNYGYTF. In DNA, the CDR3 is TGTGCCAGCAGCCGGGGACTCGATAACTATGGCTACACCTTC.

J is TRBJ2-5 and V is TRBV7-2; tentatively, D is TRBD1 (6 bases). The CDR3 length is 15 residues. V was clipped by 1 base and J by 5 bases, with 14 bases between them. The V gene's germline CDR1 is SGHTA and CDR2 FQGNSA. CDR3: CASSLGNDRRETQYF. DNA of the CDR3: TGTGCCAGCAGCTTAGGGAACGACAGGCGGGAGACCCAGTACTTC. Combining the CDR3 with reference TRBV7-2 and TRBJ2-5 gives the whole variable domain GAGVSQSPSNKVTEKGKDVELRCDPISGHTALYWYRQSLGQGLEFLIYFQGNSAPDKSGLPSDRFSAERTGGSVSTLTIQRTQQEDSAVYLCASSLGNDRRETQYFGPGTRLLVL.

The chain is built from TRBV11-3 and TRBJ2-7; D perhaps matches TRBD2 (5 bases). The CDR3 has 15 amino acids. Trimming removed 1 base at V and 3 bases at J, with 13 bases between. Germline CDR1 is SGHNT and CDR2 is YENEEA. CDR3: CASSLGRDEGYEQYF. The CDR3 nucleotides read TGTGCCAGCAGCTTAGGCCGGGATGAGGGCTACGAGCAGTACTTC.

This clonotype came up once. The chain recombines TRBV20-1 with TRBJ1-2, with D unresolved. Germline V gene data show CDR1 as DFQATT and CDR2 as SNEGSKA (reference sequence). The CDR3 is 14 amino acids. The V end was cut by 0 bases, the J end by 5 bases, with 13 bases between. The CDR3 reads CSAREAVSRYGYTF. The CDR3 DNA sequence: TGCAGTGCTAGAGAAGCAGTTTCCCGTTATGGCTACACCTTC.